These 27 T cell receptor beta chains originate from one sample sequenced in a study of blood T cell repertoires in COVID-19. This table comes from immunoSEQ multiplex PCR, and its TCRdb copy is limited to in-frame clones, with some not included. The data contain 95,000 or so clones, 79% of them singletons. Sequencing input: peripheral blood. These receptors all stem from a woman of 80 years or more with active or convalescent COVID-19.

This chain connects TRBV2 to TRBJ2-7; TRBD1 agrees at 7 bases. Trimming took 3 bases from V and 3 from J; bases not matched to a gene: 5. The CDR3 has 14 amino acids. CDR1 SNHLY and CDR2 FYNNEI come from the germline V gene. The CDR3 loop is CASSDQGELYEQYF. CDR3 nucleotide sequence: TGTGCCAGCAGTGACCAGGGGGAACTCTACGAGCAGTACTTC.

The V gene is TRBV27, the J gene TRBJ1-2; the D gene is possibly TRBD1 (5 bases). The V gene's germline CDR1 is MNHEY and CDR2 SMNVEV (reference sequence). This CDR3 has 15 residues. V was pared by 4 bases and J by 8 bases, with 20 bases between. Here the CDR3 reads CASSYSSGGREGYTF. The CDR3 coding sequence is TGTGCCAGCAGTTACTCTTCCGGGGGTCGGGAAGGCTACACCTTC.

Details on this clone: Other nucleotide sequences in the sample specify the same CDR3. CDR3 protein: CASSRDSLGEQYF. The CDR3, as DNA: TGTGCCAGCAGCCGGGACAGCCTGGGCGAGCAGTACTTC. V gene TRBV5-4 combines with J gene TRBJ2-7; the match to TRBD1 covers 7 bases. CDR3 length: 13 amino acids. With V trimmed by 4 bases and J by 6 bases, 7 bases remained unmatched. Germline CDR1 and CDR2: SGHNT and YYREEE (reference sequence).

J is TRBJ2-7 and V is TRBV27, with a possible D match to TRBD1 (6 bases). V was cut by 7 bases and J by 7 bases, with 20 bases left in between. Looked up from germline, CDR1 is MNHEY and CDR2 is SMNVEV (reference sequence). This CDR3 spans 14 amino acids. CDR3 sequence reads: CASNRLMGASEQYF. The CDR3 bases are TGTGCCAGCAATCGGCTGATGGGGGCTAGTGAGCAGTACTTC.

Comments on this clone: A junction end diverges from the germline sequence, so it may reflect a read error. CDR3 coding DNA: TGTGCCAGCAGCTTGGATGGACAGGGGCGGATTCGGGGCTATGGCTACACCTTC. Its protein is CASSLDGQGRIRGYGYTF. The chain employs TRBV5-1 and TRBJ1-2; TRBD1 aligns across 9 bases. CDR3 length: 18 residues. CDR1 and CDR2 (germline): SGHRS, YFSETQ.

The genes are TRBV7-3 and TRBJ1-1; 9 nucleotides line up with TRBD1. The germline CDR1 and CDR2 sequences are SGHTA and FQGTGA. The CDR3 sequence is 14 residues long. The V and J ends lost 8 bases and 5 bases, in that order; junction bases with no gene match: 9. This chain's CDR3 is CASAKGQGSTEAFF. The CDR3 DNA is TGTGCCAGCGCTAAGGGACAGGGAAGTACTGAAGCTTTCTTT.

The V gene is TRBV2, the J gene TRBJ2-1; TRBD1 agrees at 7 bases. CDR3 length: 13 amino acids. CDR1 SNHLY and CDR2 FYNNEI come from the germline V gene. The V gene end was trimmed by 10 bases and the J gene end by 4 bases; junction bases not matched to a gene: 7. The CDR3 protein is CAILGQSYNEQFF. CDR3 sequence (DNA): TGTGCCATCCTGGGACAGTCTTACAATGAGCAGTTCTTC.

The genes are TRBV7-6 and TRBJ2-2; maybe TRBD2 (5 bases). V was cut by 1 base and J by 6 bases, with 12 bases left in between. CDR3 length: 15 residues. Looked up from germline, CDR1 is SGHVS and CDR2 is FNYEAQ. The CDR3 DNA reads TGTGCCAGCAGCTTAGAGGGAGTGTTTTCCGGGGAGCTGTTTTTT. The encoded protein is CASSLEGVFSGELFF.

The genes are TRBV28 and TRBJ2-7; 9 bases match TRBD1. This CDR3 comprises 15 residues. Per the germline V gene, CDR1 is MDHEN and CDR2 is SYDVKM. J was trimmed by 5 bases and V by 9 bases; bases with no gene match: 14. The CDR3, as DNA: TGTGCCAGTAATAGGGCGGGACAGGGAAGCCACGAGCAGTACTTC. As protein: CASNRAGQGSHEQYF.

The V and J genes are TRBV7-2 and TRBJ2-3; weak D call: TRBD1 (5 bases). Germline V gene lookup returns CDR1 SGHTA and CDR2 FQGNSA. Trimming pared 4 bases from V and 0 bases from J, leaving 14 bases between. The CDR3 length is 16 residues. CDR3 DNA sequence: TGTGCCAGCAGCTCCAGGACATCCCCTAGCACAGATACGCAGTATTTT. Its protein product is CASSSRTSPSTDTQYF.

This clone has just a few counts. The rearrangement uses TRBV7-9 and TRBJ2-2; perhaps TRBD1 as D (6 bases). The CDR3 length is 17 residues. Germline V gives CDR1 SEHNR, CDR2 FQNEAQ (reference sequence). The germline V and J ends were trimmed by 5 bases and 5 bases, with 21 bases remaining between them. This CDR3 reads CASSGGLAELSTGELFF. DNA of the CDR3: TGTGCCAGCAGCGGGGGCCTGGCGGAATTAAGTACCGGGGAGCTGTTTTTT. The full variable domain, in which reference TRBV7-9 and TRBJ2-2 provide the parts outside the CDR3, is DTGVSQNPRHKITKRGQNVTFRCDPISEHNRLYWYRQTLGQGPEFLTYFQNEAQLEKSRLLSDRFSAERPKGSFSTLEIQRTEQGDSAMYLCASSGGLAELSTGELFFGEGSRLTVL.

The CDR3 DNA reads as TGTGCCAGCAGCCCCAGGGGACAGGCAGACTACGAGCAGTACTTC. It encodes CASSPRGQADYEQYF. The chain couples TRBV21-1 to TRBJ2-7; the table's D call, TRBD1, has no DNA check behind it. TRBV21-1 is a recognized pseudogene. The CDR3 sequence is 15 residues long.

The chain employs TRBV9 and TRBJ2-5; a weak D match, TRBD2 (5 bases). V was clipped by 0 bases and J by 0 bases, with 9 bases between them. The germline CDR1 and CDR2 sequences are SGDLS and YYNGEE. The CDR3 is 15 amino acids. For the CDR3, the DNA is TGTGCCAGCAGCGTAGGAGGGCTAGACCAAGAGACCCAGTACTTC. Amino acids: CASSVGGLDQETQYF.

The chain is built from TRBV27 and TRBJ2-7; possible D gene TRBD2, 5 bases. The CDR3 has 15 residues. Germline V gene sequence: CDR1 MNHEY, CDR2 SMNVEV (reference sequence). V gave up 5 bases and J gave up 4 bases, with 18 bases separating them. This CDR3 is CASSHLALASYEQYF. The CDR3 DNA is TGTGCCAGCAGTCATCTAGCCCTTGCGTCTTACGAGCAGTACTTC.

This sequence joins TRBV5-1 and TRBJ2-1; 16 bases are shared with TRBD2. V shed 4 bases and J 8 bases; nucleotides not matched to a gene: 6. The CDR3 loop spans 16 amino acids. Germline V gene lookup returns CDR1 SGHRS and CDR2 YFSETQ. CDR3 nucleotide sequence: TGCGCCAGCAGCCCGGGGACTAGCGGGAGGGGGGATGAGCAGTTCTTC. Amino acids: CASSPGTSGRGDEQFF.

This clone was observed a handful of times. The chain combines TRBV27 with TRBJ2-5; TRBD2 aligns across 7 bases. CDR1 is MNHEY, CDR2 SMNVEV, per germline (reference sequence). This CDR3 is 14 amino acids long. V gave up 0 bases and J gave up 5 bases; unmatched junction bases: 3. CDR3 sequence reads: CASSLSLGGETQYF. Written as DNA, the CDR3 is TGTGCCAGCAGTTTATCGCTGGGAGGGGAGACCCAGTACTTC.

The chain combines TRBV6-5 with TRBJ2-7, with 8 bases that match TRBD1. Looked up from germline, CDR1 is MNHEY and CDR2 is SVGAGI. The junction had 3 bases not matched to a gene; V was cut back by 2 bases and J by 6 bases. CDR3 length: 13 amino acids. CDR3 DNA: TGTGCCAGCAGTTACCAGGGGGCCGCCGAGCAGTACTTC. Translated: CASSYQGAAEQYF.

The chain carries TRBV29-1 and TRBJ2-5; D might be TRBD2 (6 bases). From germline, CDR1 is SQVTM and CDR2 ANQGSEA. The CDR3 is 12 residues long. V was pared by 7 bases and J by 0 bases, with 9 bases between. CDR3 in amino acids: CSGRGYQETQYF. CDR3 bases: TGCAGCGGGAGGGGTTACCAAGAGACCCAGTACTTC.

The genes are TRBV18 and TRBJ1-1; D may be TRBD1 (5 bases). Germline CDR1 and CDR2: KGHSH and LQKENI. V lost 0 bases and J lost 5, with 13 bases in between. This CDR3 has 15 residues. The CDR3 reads CASSPPGGTRTEAFF. The CDR3 DNA reads as TGTGCCAGCTCACCACCCGGGGGGACCAGGACTGAAGCTTTCTTT.

V and J are TRBV7-3 and TRBJ2-2, with 14 positions matching TRBD2. Germline trimming cut 4 bases from V and 6 bases from J; bases unmatched to any gene: 10. The CDR3 sequence is 18 residues long. Looked up from germline, CDR1 is SGHTA and CDR2 is FQGTGA. CDR3 nucleotides: TGTGCCAGCAGCTCCGGGACCGGGACTAGCGGGAGACCCGGGGAGCTGTTTTTT. The encoded protein is CASSSGTGTSGRPGELFF.

The chain has TRBV4-3 and TRBJ2-4, with D maybe TRBD2 (6 bases). The CDR3 consists of 16 residues. V was trimmed by 2 bases and J by 9 bases, leaving 20 bases between them. Germline-derived CDR1 and CDR2 are LGHNA and YSLEER. In nucleotides, the CDR3 is TGCGCCAGCAGCCAATCCTCGTTGCGGGGAACGGGCATTCAGTACTTC. Amino acid sequence: CASSQSSLRGTGIQYF.

This chain connects TRBV7-6 to TRBJ1-4; D is unclear. V gave up 2 bases and J gave up 7 bases, with 11 bases separating them. Germline assignment: CDR1 SGHVS and CDR2 FNYEAQ. This CDR3 contains 14 residues. CDR3 DNA sequence: TGTGCCAGCAGCTTAAGGAGTACGGGTGAAAAACTGTTTTTT. Its protein product is CASSLRSTGEKLFF.

This chain connects TRBV28 to TRBJ2-2; possible D gene TRBD1, 5 bases. The CDR3 is 14 amino acids. The V end lost 2 bases, the J end lost 4 bases, and 8 bases lay between the germline ends. CDR1 is MDHEN, CDR2 SYDVKM, per germline. The CDR3 here is CASSLTGGTGELFF. The CDR3 nucleotides read TGTGCCAGCAGTTTAACAGGTGGCACCGGGGAGCTGTTTTTT.

This clone was seen more than once but under ten times. This rearrangement joins TRBV10-1 to TRBJ1-3; D is unclear. The germline V gene has CDR1 WNHNN and CDR2 SYGVQD (reference sequence). There are 16 residues in the CDR3. V lost 8 bases and J 0 bases, leaving 17 bases between the germline ends. The CDR3 bases are TGCGCCAGCTCCCATCGGCAGGCCGACTCTGGAAACACCATATATTTT. Translated: CASSHRQADSGNTIYF.

The chain combines TRBV7-2 with TRBJ2-6, with D uncertain. The V gene's germline CDR1 is SGHTA and CDR2 FQGNSA. The CDR3 extends over 17 amino acids. Trimming cost V 0 bases and J 1 base, with 10 bases left between them. The CDR3 DNA reads as TGTGCCAGCAGCTTAGCGGCCAAGTCTTCTGGGGCCAACGTCCTGACTTTC. Translating it yields CASSLAAKSSGANVLTF.

The V call is TRBV5-1, the J call TRBJ2-1; the match to TRBD2 covers 7 bases. The V and J ends lost 4 bases and 5 bases, in that order; junction bases with no gene match: 6. There are 14 residues in the CDR3. The germline gives CDR1 SGHRS, CDR2 YFSETQ. In nucleotides, the CDR3 is TGCGCCAGCAGCCGAGCCGGGACTAACAATGAGCAGTTCTTC. This sequence encodes CASSRAGTNNEQFF.

The V gene is TRBV7-8, the J gene TRBJ2-7; 10 bases map to TRBD1. Trimming took 5 bases from V and 6 from J; bases not matched to a gene: 10. The germline V gene has CDR1 SGHVS and CDR2 FQNEAQ. CDR3 length: 15 amino acids. CDR3 sequence reads: CASSGATGGAGEQYF. The CDR3 bases are TGTGCCAGCAGCGGCGCGACAGGGGGCGCGGGCGAGCAGTACTTC.